The 23 T cell receptor beta chains given below trace back to one sample, sequenced in a study of liver allograft versus peripheral blood T cells. Overall study: The study compared liver allograft T cell receptor repertoires against peripheral blood repertoires of liver transplant recipients.

From the reads, TCRdb called clonotypes with MiXCR, one entry per CDR3 protein. The table records 9,300 or so distinct CDR3 sequences, about a sixth of them present only once. These receptors all come from a human patient who had a liver transplant. The graft donor may have contributed some T cells.

This clonotype is medium-sized within its sample. At one end, the junction sequence differs from germline, possibly due to a read error. J is TRBJ1-4 and V is TRBV6-5; D unclear. The CDR3 covers 14 residues. Germline V gene lookup returns CDR1 MNHEY and CDR2 SVGAGI. CDR3 DNA sequence: TGTGCCAGCACTTACAGTGCAACTAATGAAAAACTGTTTTTT. This translates into CASTYSATNEKLFF.

This clonotype counts as medium-sized (0.01 to 0.1%). The chain combines TRBV18 with TRBJ1-6; no definite D call. The CDR3 has 14 residues. In germline, CDR1 is KGHSH, CDR2 LQKENI. Trimming removed 1 base from V and 6 bases from J, with 7 bases in between. CDR3 sequence reads: CASSPQGLNSPLHF. CDR3 nucleotides: TGTGCCAGCTCACCACAGGGCCTTAATTCACCCCTCCACTTT. Looking up the rest from reference TRBV18 and TRBJ1-6 gives the full variable domain: NAGVMQNPRHLVRRRGQEARLRCSPMKGHSHVYWYRQLPEEGLKFMVYLQKENIIDESGMPKERFSAEFPKEGPSILRIQQVVRGDSAAYFCASSPQGLNSPLHFGNGTRLTVT.

Sample share makes this clonotype medium-sized. The chain couples TRBV11-2 to TRBJ1-1, with a weak D call TRBD1 (5 bases). The CDR3 is 14 residues long. Germline-derived CDR1 and CDR2 are SGHAT and FQNNGV. Trimming took 2 bases from V and 1 from J, leaving 8 bases between them. This CDR3 is CASSLFQGNTEAFF. CDR3 sequence (DNA): TGTGCCAGCAGCTTATTCCAGGGGAACACTGAAGCTTTCTTT.

The rearrangement links TRBV7-2 to TRBJ1-5; D is undetermined. The CDR3 runs to 13 residues. Germline CDR1 SGHTA, CDR2 FQGNSA. The V end lost 2 bases, the J end lost 10 bases, and 12 bases lay between the germline ends. CDR3 bases: TGTGCCAGCAGCTTATCGGCAGGCTCACCCCAGCATTTT. It translates to CASSLSAGSPQHF.

For this clonotype: A much larger clone sits a single nucleotide away, making a read error possible. The conserved final phenylalanine or tryptophan is absent from the CDR3, which likely points to a read error. The rearrangement joins TRBV5-4 to TRBJ1-1, with a possible D match to TRBD1 (5 bases). The CDR3 sequence is 14 residues long. From germline, CDR1 is SGHNT and CDR2 YYREEE (reference sequence). V lost 6 bases and J 1 base, leaving 13 bases between the germline ends. The CDR3 DNA reads as TGTGCCAGCACCCGGGGGACTGCGAACACTGAAGCTTTCATT. Translation: CASTRGTANTEAFI.

This clonotype is termed medium-sized. The chain combines TRBV29-1 with TRBJ2-2; perhaps TRBD1 as D (5 bases). Trimming pared 6 bases from V and 5 bases from J, leaving 16 bases between. The CDR3 has 14 amino acids. The germline gives CDR1 SQVTM, CDR2 ANQGSEA. CDR3 region: CSVPGYTRTGELFF. DNA of the CDR3: TGCAGCGTCCCAGGGTACACCAGGACCGGGGAGCTGTTTTTT.

By frequency in the sample, this clonotype is medium-sized (0.01 to 0.1%). The chain couples TRBV18 to TRBJ1-5; TRBD1 matches 8 bases. Germline assignment: CDR1 KGHSH and CDR2 LQKENI. CDR3 length: 15 residues. With V trimmed by 6 bases and J by 3 bases, 7 bases remained unmatched. The CDR3 sequence: CASSPGTGHNQPQHF. The CDR3 bases are TGTGCCAGCTCCCCTGGGACAGGCCACAATCAGCCCCAGCATTTT.

This clonotype occurred many times. The rearrangement links TRBV19 to TRBJ1-2; D may be TRBD1 (6 bases). Trimming shortened V by 7 bases and J by 4 bases, and 16 bases separated the two germline ends. The CDR3 is made up of 14 amino acids. The germline V gene encodes CDR1 LNHDA and CDR2 SQIVND (reference sequence). The CDR3 spells CASISKGGGYGYTF. CDR3 DNA sequence: TGTGCCAGTATCTCCAAGGGAGGGGGCTATGGCTACACCTTC.

In its sample, this clonotype was seen a few times. The chain uses TRBV12-3 or TRBV12-4 and TRBJ2-5, with D tentatively TRBD1 (6 bases). Trimming shortened V by 6 bases and J by 9 bases, and 14 bases separated the two germline ends. The CDR3 sequence is 12 residues long. DNA for the CDR3: TGTGCCAGCAGGCCGACAGGAGGAGCCCAGTACTTC. This codes for CASRPTGGAQYF.

Judged by abundance, this clonotype is medium-sized. The chain uses TRBV7-9 and TRBJ1-2, with 8 bases lining up with TRBD1. From germline, CDR1 is SEHNR and CDR2 FQNEAQ (reference sequence). Germline trimming cut 5 bases from V and 7 bases from J; bases unmatched to any gene: 6. The CDR3 has 13 residues. The CDR3 reads CASSRQGWVGYTF. CDR3 DNA sequence: TGTGCCAGCAGCCGACAGGGGTGGGTTGGCTACACCTTC.

This clonotype is deemed medium-sized. The chain recombines TRBV6-5 with TRBJ2-2; TRBD2 might be the D (7 bases). The germline V gene encodes CDR1 MNHEY and CDR2 SVGAGI. V lost 7 bases and J lost 3, with 21 bases in between. The CDR3 runs 17 residues. The CDR3 DNA follows: TGTGCCAGCACTCAATCGGGGGGCTGGAGTGACACCGGGGAGCTGTTTTTT. Its protein is CASTQSGGWSDTGELFF.

This clonotype is judged medium-sized (0.01 to 0.1%). V is TRBV6-5 and J is TRBJ1-1; D gene uncertain. This CDR3 region has 13 residues. CDR1 and CDR2 (germline): MNHEY, SVGAGI. V was pared by 6 bases and J by 1 base, with 9 bases between. CDR3 residues: CASSLDWNTEAFF. CDR3 coding DNA: TGTGCCAGCAGCCTCGACTGGAACACTGAAGCTTTCTTT.

The chain combines TRBV6-5 with TRBJ2-3; TRBD1 agrees at 7 bases. The length of the CDR3 is 15 residues. CDR1 is MNHEY and CDR2 is SVGAGI in the germline V gene. The V and J ends lost 5 bases and 0 bases, in that order; junction bases with no gene match: 5. The CDR3 sequence is CASSLQGQSTDTQYF. CDR3 coding DNA: TGTGCCAGCAGTCTTCAGGGACAGAGCACAGATACGCAGTATTTT.

Concerning this clonotype itself: It may be a read error: a sequence one base away is much more abundant. This chain uses TRBV6-9 with TRBJ1-5; 8 bases match TRBD1. This CDR3 has 12 amino acids. V dropped 8 bases and J dropped 7; count of bases not matched to a gene: 4. Germline values: CDR1 MNHGY, CDR2 SVAAGI. The CDR3 loop is CASETGDQPQHF. The CDR3 region has the DNA TGTGCCAGCGAGACAGGGGACCAGCCCCAGCATTTT.

This clonotype is judged medium-sized. The V call is TRBV6-1, the J call TRBJ1-4, with D unclear. The CDR3 covers 13 residues. Germline V gene data show CDR1 as MNHNS and CDR2 as SASEGT. Trimming removed 8 bases from V and 7 bases from J, with 14 bases in between. CDR3 residues: CASQSLLGEKLFF. The CDR3 coding sequence is TGTGCCAGCCAGTCCCTCTTGGGTGAAAAACTGTTTTTT.

This clonotype was detected only a few times. V is TRBV20-1 and J is TRBJ2-7; possibly TRBD1 or TRBD2 for D (7 bases each). V was pared by 6 bases and J by 2 bases, with 20 bases between. The CDR3 contains 15 residues. Germline CDR1 DFQATT, CDR2 SNEGSKA (reference sequence). In DNA, the CDR3 is TGCAGTGCCCCCTCGGTCAGGGGGGGACCCTACGAGCAGTACTTC. It translates to CSAPSVRGGPYEQYF.

In its sample, this clonotype was seen many times. The chain couples TRBV19 to TRBJ1-5, with TRBD1 identical over 7 bases. The CDR3 covers 14 residues. Germline values: CDR1 LNHDA, CDR2 SQIVND (reference sequence). V lost 3 bases and J lost 6; bases outside the gene matches: 5. CDR3 coding DNA: TGTGCCAGTAGTATTCAGGGACAGAGTCAGCCCCAGCATTTT. Its translation: CASSIQGQSQPQHF.

By share of the sample, this clonotype is medium-sized. The rearrangement uses TRBV27 and TRBJ2-7, with 11 bases fitting TRBD1. V lost 5 bases to trimming and J lost 2 bases; unmatched junction nucleotides: 5. The CDR3 spans 15 residues. Per germline, CDR1 MNHEY and CDR2 SMNVEV (reference sequence). CDR3 DNA: TGTGCCAGCAGTCCCAGGACAGGGGGCCCCTACGAGCAGTACTTC. Residues: CASSPRTGGPYEQYF.

Comment on this clonotype: A much larger clone differs from this one at a single base, so this may be a read error. CDR3: CASRPSSYGYTF. CDR3 nucleotide sequence: TGTGCCAGCAGACCCAGCTCCTATGGCTACACCTTC. The V gene is TRBV6-5, the J gene TRBJ1-2; D not resolved. Trimming took 6 bases from V and 4 from J, leaving 9 bases between them. Germline values: CDR1 MNHEY, CDR2 SVGAGI. The CDR3 has 12 residues.

This clonotype is classed as medium-sized. The V call is TRBV7-2, the J call TRBJ2-1, with D perhaps TRBD1 (6 bases). The length of the CDR3 is 13 residues. The germline V gene has CDR1 SGHTA and CDR2 FQGNSA. V lost 2 bases and J 5 bases, leaving 7 bases between the germline ends. The CDR3 bases are TGTGCCAGCAGCTTATCAGGGGACAATGAGCAGTTCTTC. This translates into CASSLSGDNEQFF.

In this sample, this clonotype turned up a few times. The chain employs TRBV20-1 and TRBJ1-5, with TRBD1 matching 7 bases. Germline V gives CDR1 DFQATT, CDR2 SNEGSKA (reference sequence). This CDR3 has 13 amino acids. Trimming at V came to 7 bases and at J to 2 bases, leaving 5 bases not matched to a gene. The CDR3 DNA follows: TGCAGTGGCCATACAGGGGGCAATCAGCCCCAGCATTTT. Protein sequence: CSGHTGGNQPQHF.

The sample holds a few counts of this clonotype. This sequence joins TRBV2 and TRBJ1-2; TRBD1 might be the D (6 bases). Germline V gene data show CDR1 as SNHLY and CDR2 as FYNNEI. Deletions cut 6 bases from V and 6 bases from J, with 14 bases between. The CDR3 length is 13 residues. Here the CDR3 reads CASRGASGHGYTF. The CDR3 DNA reads TGTGCCAGCAGGGGGGCTTCGGGCCATGGCTACACCTTC.

This clonotype was seen more than once but under ten times. V usage is TRBV5-6 and J usage is TRBJ1-1; D is ambiguous. The CDR3 sequence is 14 residues long. The V and J ends lost 0 bases and 0 bases respectively, with 6 bases between them. Germline-derived CDR1 and CDR2 are SGHDT and YYEEEE. For the CDR3, the DNA is TGTGCCAGCAGCTTGGGAGTACTGAACACTGAAGCTTTCTTT. Translated: CASSLGVLNTEAFF.